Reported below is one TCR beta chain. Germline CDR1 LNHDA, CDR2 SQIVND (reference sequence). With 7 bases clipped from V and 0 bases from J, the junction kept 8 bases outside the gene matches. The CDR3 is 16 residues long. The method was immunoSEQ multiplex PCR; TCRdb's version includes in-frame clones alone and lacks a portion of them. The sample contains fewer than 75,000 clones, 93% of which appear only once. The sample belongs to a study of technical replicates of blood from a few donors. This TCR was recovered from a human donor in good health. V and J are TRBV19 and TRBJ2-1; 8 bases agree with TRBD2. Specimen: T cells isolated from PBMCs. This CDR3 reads CASTLRGTSSYNEQFF. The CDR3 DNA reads TGTGCCAGTACCTTACGGGGGACTAGCTCCTACAATGAGCAGTTCTTC.